This T cell receptor beta chain was captured in a study of blood T cell repertoires in COVID-19. Whole-study context: The study drew acute and convalescent COVID-19 samples from the United States, Italy and Spain. From T cells, B-cell-depleted T cells, or PBMCs came the material, which was cDNA or gDNA.

In the authors' workflow: From reference gene primer amplification, estimates of nucleated cell counts were derived. The protocol was immunoSEQ multiplex PCR, while the TCRdb copy is restricted to in-frame clones and leaves out a portion. Clone size and V and J calls were adopted from that table, with D and trimming inferred from the DNA. This sample yields over 150,000 clones, of which just over 90% are seen a single time; roughly 2.1% belongs to the top ten. With 3 bases removed from V and 4 bases from J, the gap between germline ends came to 15 bases. CDR1 and CDR2 from the germline V gene are SEHNR and FQNEAQ (reference sequence). The CDR3 consists of 15 residues.

What was sequenced was peripheral blood. The origin of this receptor is a man aged 18 to 35 with acute or convalescent COVID-19. The chain combines TRBV7-9 with TRBJ1-1; D may be TRBD1 (5 bases). CDR3 sequence: CASSLGGREGTEAFF. CDR3 DNA sequence: TGTGCCAGCAGCTTGGGGGGAAGGGAGGGCACTGAAGCTTTCTTT.